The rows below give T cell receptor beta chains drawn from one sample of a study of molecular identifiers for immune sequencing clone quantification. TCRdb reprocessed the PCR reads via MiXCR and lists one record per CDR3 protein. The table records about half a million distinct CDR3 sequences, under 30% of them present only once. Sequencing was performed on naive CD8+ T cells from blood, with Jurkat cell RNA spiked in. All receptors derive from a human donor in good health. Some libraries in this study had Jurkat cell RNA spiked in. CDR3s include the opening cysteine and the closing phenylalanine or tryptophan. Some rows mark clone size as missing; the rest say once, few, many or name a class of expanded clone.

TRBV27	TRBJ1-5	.	CASSPANQPQHF
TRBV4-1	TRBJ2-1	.	CASSHVAGTNNEQFF
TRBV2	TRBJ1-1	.	CASSPDRGGGTEAFF
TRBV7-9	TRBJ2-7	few	CASRSGTSHEQYF
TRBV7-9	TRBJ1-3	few	CASSFPGRGNTIYF
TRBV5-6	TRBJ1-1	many	CASSLGTEPRAFF
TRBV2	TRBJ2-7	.	CASSDWGTGPYEQYF
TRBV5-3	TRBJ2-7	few	CASSNDYNSYEQYF
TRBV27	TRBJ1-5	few	CASSRLKEGWLQPQHF
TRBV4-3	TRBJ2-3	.	CASSQDGGGLADDTQYF
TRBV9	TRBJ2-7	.	CANSVDPNDYEQYF
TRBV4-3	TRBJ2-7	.	CASSQDPDGTYEQYF
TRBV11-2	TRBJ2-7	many	CAIGLGYEQYF
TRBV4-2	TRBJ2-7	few	CASSQEDRGLLYEQYF
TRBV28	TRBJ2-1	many	CASSPTAIGEQFF
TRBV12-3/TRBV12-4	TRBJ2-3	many	CASSFTPSGLALDTQYF
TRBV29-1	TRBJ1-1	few	CSVPGQGNWCFF
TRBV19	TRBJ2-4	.	CARPPAYIQYF
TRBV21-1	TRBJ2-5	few	CASSFSSWDGLSVETQYF
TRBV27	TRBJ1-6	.	CASSSVLLQGAGNSPLHF
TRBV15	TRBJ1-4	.	CATRDIATNEKLFF
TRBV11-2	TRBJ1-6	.	CASSLEGGWNSPRHF
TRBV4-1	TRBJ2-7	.	CASSQDLGGQTLSYEQYF
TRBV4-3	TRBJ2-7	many	CASSQRGTGINEQYF
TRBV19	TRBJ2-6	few	CASSNLEGPRHGANVLTF
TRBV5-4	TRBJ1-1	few	CASNDRLNTEAFF
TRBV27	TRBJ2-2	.	CASRFVGINGELFF
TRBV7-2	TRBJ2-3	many	CASSLDNPDTQYF
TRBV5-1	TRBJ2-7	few	CASSPTGTGTGTYEQYF
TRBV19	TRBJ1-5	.	CASTWTASNQPQHF
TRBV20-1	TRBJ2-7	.	CSARDGFGLAGDLLGTQYF
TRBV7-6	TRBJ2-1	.	CASSLVSGVSSYNEQFF
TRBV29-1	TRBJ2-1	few	CSVEWTVSPSYNEQFF
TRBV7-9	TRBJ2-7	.	CASSPGGDLEQYF
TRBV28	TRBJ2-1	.	CASSTTPNNEQFF
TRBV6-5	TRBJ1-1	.	CASRKWGGDTEAFF
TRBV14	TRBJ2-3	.	CASSQRTGYDTQYF
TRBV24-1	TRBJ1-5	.	CATRGWFDGPQHF
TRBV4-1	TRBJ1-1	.	CASSQDGGWTEAFF
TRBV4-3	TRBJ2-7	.	CARRQATGGSAYAPYF
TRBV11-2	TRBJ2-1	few	CASSLERGIVNEQFF
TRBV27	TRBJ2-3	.	CASSSVPSGTDTQYF
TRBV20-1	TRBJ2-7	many	CSARSRSSYEQYF
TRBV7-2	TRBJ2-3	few	CAGSSREGGTDTQYF